This T cell receptor (beta chain) was recovered during a study of CD8 T cells in ankylosing spondylitis. General study results and limits: A motif of eight highly homologous TCR beta variants was seen as apparently characteristic of ankylosing spondylitis blood. Disease-associated clones were reportedly significantly overrepresented in matched ankylosing spondylitis synovial fluid.

This clonotype came up a few times. The antigen is undetermined. A quantitative 5'-RACE method, one with molecular barcodes, was used to make TCR beta libraries. A single record per CDR3 protein comes from TCRdb applying MiXCR to the 5' RACE reads. This table holds approximately 500,000 distinct CDR3 sequences, approximately 11% found once. Trimming stripped 8 bases from V and 0 bases from J, with 20 bases between. The germline V gene has CDR1 MDHEN and CDR2 SYDVKM. The CDR3 has 17 amino acids. The material sequenced was blood, either unsorted or a sorted T cell fraction (not recorded which). This receptor was taken from a male donor with ankylosing spondylitis. The chain is built from TRBV28 and TRBJ2-1; D perhaps matches TRBD1 (5 bases). CDR3 nucleotide sequence: TGTGCCAGCTCGAGGCATTGGGGCAGCAACTCCTACAATGAGCAGTTCTTC. Translated, it gives CASSRHWGSNSYNEQFF.